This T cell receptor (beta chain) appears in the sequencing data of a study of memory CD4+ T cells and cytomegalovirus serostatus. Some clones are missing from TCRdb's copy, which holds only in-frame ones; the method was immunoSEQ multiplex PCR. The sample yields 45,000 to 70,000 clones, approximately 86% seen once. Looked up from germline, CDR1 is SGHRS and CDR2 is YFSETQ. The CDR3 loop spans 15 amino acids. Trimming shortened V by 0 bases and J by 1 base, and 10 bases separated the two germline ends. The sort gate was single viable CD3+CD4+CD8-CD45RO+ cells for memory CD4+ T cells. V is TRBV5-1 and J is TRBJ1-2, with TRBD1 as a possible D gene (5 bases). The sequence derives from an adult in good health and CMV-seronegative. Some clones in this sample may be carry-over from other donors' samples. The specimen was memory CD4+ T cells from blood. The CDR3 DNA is TGCGCCAGCAGCTTGGAAGACAGCTATAACTATGGCTACACCTTC. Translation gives CASSLEDSYNYGYTF.